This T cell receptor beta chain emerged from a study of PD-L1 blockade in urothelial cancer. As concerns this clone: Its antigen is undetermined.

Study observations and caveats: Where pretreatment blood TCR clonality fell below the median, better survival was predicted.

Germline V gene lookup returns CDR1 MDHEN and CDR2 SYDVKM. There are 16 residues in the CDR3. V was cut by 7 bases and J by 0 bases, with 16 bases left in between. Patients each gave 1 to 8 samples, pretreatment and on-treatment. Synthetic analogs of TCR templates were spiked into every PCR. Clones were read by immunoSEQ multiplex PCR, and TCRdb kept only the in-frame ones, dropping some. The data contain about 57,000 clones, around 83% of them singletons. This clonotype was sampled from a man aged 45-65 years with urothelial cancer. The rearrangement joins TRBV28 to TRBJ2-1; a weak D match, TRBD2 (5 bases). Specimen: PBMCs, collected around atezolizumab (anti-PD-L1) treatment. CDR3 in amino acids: CASTRPSLASYNEQFF. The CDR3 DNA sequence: TGTGCCAGCACCAGACCCAGTCTAGCCTCCTACAATGAGCAGTTCTTC.